The T cell receptor beta chain under discussion was sequenced for a study of blood T cell repertoires in COVID-19 (TCRdb year 2020). Broadly, across the study: Collaborator samples came from the United States, Italy and Spain and covered acute and convalescent phases of COVID-19. The material from the prospective study consisted of cDNA or gDNA derived from T cells, B-cell-depleted T cells, or PBMCs. The dataset comprised deeply sampled blood TCRbeta repertoires from subjects exposed to, actively infected with, or recovered from COVID-19. A freely available public database, intended as a resource for researchers studying the immune response to SARS-CoV-2, is where the repertoires were released. The samples were drawn from the first 160 participants of the ongoing ImmuneRACE study and from 1,254 subjects provided by 6 global collaborators. Nearly every sample came with metadata listing a de-identified subject ID, COVID-19 status, age in years and sex. Where available, HLA class I and class II types were obtained from metadata supplied by the sample provider rather than from assay-based typing.

A remark on this clone: Its antigen specificity is not known. No much larger clonotype is one base removed from it; base qualities were not supplied.

TCRbeta CDR3 regions were amplified from genomic DNA using the immunoSEQ Assay, a bias-controlled multiplex PCR. The paper's processing steps were these. The number of nucleated cells in each sample was estimated by amplification of reference gene primers within the assay. To quantify the absolute abundance of each unique TCRbeta CDR3 rearrangement, sequence reads were collapsed and filtered. For each sample, productive Simpson clonality was calculated as the square root of Simpson's diversity index over productive rearrangements. TCRdb mirrors the immuneACCESS table, restricted to in-frame sequences. Some clones are absent from its copies; in checked studies, under half trace to an unresolved V gene, and the reason for the others is unknown. Clone size and the V and J calls come from that table; the DNA yielded D and trimming. The sample yields about 87,000 clones; around 81% were counted once. Roughly 2.1% of the sample goes to the ten largest clones.

The junction carries 13 bases between V and J, which are trimmed by 6 bases and 7 bases respectively. CDR1 MNHEY and CDR2 SMNVEV are derived from the germline V gene (reference sequence). The CDR3 covers 13 residues, taking in both the cysteine and the phenylalanine. The CDR3 DNA has 39 bases and is translated from base 1. Points the paper makes about the study in general: Clinical and demographic metadata were provided uncurated, with the amount varying by source and participant.

The collaborating institutions used their own protocols to collect whole blood in K2EDTA tubes. Collaborator samples were shipped for TCRbeta analysis as frozen whole blood, isolated PBMCs, or DNA extracted from either sample type. Sequencing was performed on peripheral blood. The V and J segments used are TRBV27 and TRBJ1-5; the D gene assignment is ambiguous. This receptor was identified in a woman in her 70s with acute or convalescent COVID-19. The DNA sequence reads TGTGCCAGCAGGTTGAGGGATTCCCAGCCCCAGCATTTT. Its amino acids are CASRLRDSQPQHF.